The 20 T cell receptor beta chains given below trace back to one sample, sequenced in a study of a mutant IDH1 vaccine in newly diagnosed glioma. Profiled with immunoSEQ multiplex PCR; TCRdb holds only in-frame clones, not every one. The sample has tens of thousands of clones; 83% are singletons. As for time point: baseline, week 1 (first vaccination visit). Treatment meaning: pre-vaccination baseline after standard-of-care therapy. The sequencing here drew on peripheral blood mononuclear cells (PBMCs), taken from a glioma patient treated with radiotherapy, temozolomide or both. The receptors stem from a woman between 18 and 30 years old with glioma. Some clones in this sample may be carry-over from other donors' samples.

V is TRBV6-5 and J is TRBJ1-2; weak D call: TRBD1 (5 bases). The germline V and J ends were trimmed by 0 bases and 10 bases, with 18 bases remaining between them. The V gene's germline CDR1 is MNHEY and CDR2 SVGAGI. The CDR3 runs to 15 residues. The CDR3 loop is CASSYSKQVRASYTF. The DNA for the CDR3 is TGTGCCAGCAGTTACTCGAAGCAGGTCAGGGCCTCCTACACCTTC.

The gene calls are TRBV6-6 and TRBJ2-2; D not resolved. The CDR3 is 15 amino acids. Per the germline V gene, CDR1 is MNHNY and CDR2 is SVGAGI (reference sequence). Between the trimmed V and J ends, which lost 0 bases and 4 bases, there was a span of 9 bases. DNA of the CDR3: TGTGCCAGCAGTTACTCGAGACTCACCACCGGGGAGCTGTTTTTT. Encoded protein: CASSYSRLTTGELFF.

This chain joins TRBV19 and TRBJ1-2; weak D call: TRBD1 (6 bases). CDR1 is LNHDA, CDR2 SQIVND, per germline (reference sequence). The CDR3 sequence is 14 residues long. Trimming took off 7 bases at V and 3 bases at J, with 15 bases between the two ends. Written as DNA, the CDR3 is TGTGCCAGTAAGGGGGGGTTTTCGGACTATGGCTACACCTTC. This gives the protein CASKGGFSDYGYTF. Using reference TRBV19 and TRBJ1-2 for the parts outside the CDR3, the full variable domain is DGGITQSPKYLFRKEGQNVTLSCEQNLNHDAMYWYRQDPGQGLRLIYYSQIVNDFQKGDIAEGYSVSREKKESFPLTVTSAQKNPTAFYLCASKGGFSDYGYTFGSGTRLTVV.

This clone was observed a handful of times. The chain links TRBV5-8 to TRBJ1-1, with D possibly TRBD1 on 6 matching bases. Germline loops: CDR1 SGHTS, CDR2 YDEGEE. Trimming removed 4 bases at V and 1 base at J, with 17 bases between. The CDR3 spans 16 residues. The CDR3 coding sequence is TGTGCCAGCAGCCGTCCCGGGACACGTTCGAACACTGAAGCTTTCTTT. Its protein is CASSRPGTRSNTEAFF.

The rearrangement joins TRBV2 to TRBJ1-6; D may be TRBD1 (5 bases). V was trimmed by 6 bases and J by 10 bases, leaving 19 bases between them. The CDR3 runs 15 residues. CDR1 and CDR2 from the germline V gene are SNHLY and FYNNEI. CDR3 in amino acids: CASRRDGAKGSPLHF. CDR3 DNA sequence: TGTGCCAGCAGGAGGGACGGCGCCAAGGGATCACCCCTCCACTTT.

This sequence joins TRBV9 and TRBJ2-5; TRBD2 might be the D (6 bases). V was trimmed by 2 bases and J by 5 bases, leaving 13 bases between them. CDR3 length: 14 residues. In germline, CDR1 is SGDLS, CDR2 YYNGEE. The DNA for the CDR3 is TGTGCCAGCAGCGTTGCTCTTCGGGGGGAGACCCAGTACTTC. Residues: CASSVALRGETQYF.

J is TRBJ2-5 and V is TRBV2; TRBD2 aligns across 7 bases. The ends lost 0 bases at V and 4 bases at J; junction bases unmatched: 8. The CDR3 loop spans 16 amino acids. CDR1 and CDR2 (germline): SNHLY, FYNNEI. The DNA of the CDR3 is TGTGCCAGCAGTGAAGCCCCCGGGGGGACGGGAGAGACCCAGTACTTC. Translated: CASSEAPGGTGETQYF.

The J gene is TRBJ2-3, the V gene TRBV2, with D possibly matching TRBD2 (5 bases). The CDR3 sequence is 15 residues long. Germline values: CDR1 SNHLY, CDR2 FYNNEI. The V end lost 6 bases, the J end lost 3 bases, and 16 bases lay between the germline ends. CDR3 in amino acids: CASSEPRVTTDTQYF. The CDR3 DNA sequence: TGTGCCAGCAGCGAACCGCGGGTTACGACAGATACGCAGTATTTT. Drawing the rest from reference TRBV2 and TRBJ2-3, the complete variable domain is EPEVTQTPSHQVTQMGQEVILRCVPISNHLYFYWYRQILGQKVEFLVSFYNNEISEKSEIFDDQFSVERPDGSNFTLKIRSTKLEDSAMYFCASSEPRVTTDTQYFGPGTRLTVL.

V gene TRBV10-1 combines with J gene TRBJ2-7; no firm D call. The CDR3 totals 15 residues. V lost 4 bases, J lost 2 bases, and 15 bases lay in between. The V gene's germline CDR1 is WNHNN and CDR2 SYGVQD (reference sequence). DNA of the CDR3: TGCGCCAGCAGTGGGGTGGGCAGCCGAGCCTACGAGCAGTACTTC. The encoded protein is CASSGVGSRAYEQYF.

The chain has TRBV14 and TRBJ2-7; either TRBD1 or TRBD2 may fit D (5 bases each). The CDR3 extends over 15 amino acids. Trimming shortened V by 8 bases and J by 0 bases, and 17 bases separated the two germline ends. The germline V gene encodes CDR1 SGHDN and CDR2 FVKESK. The CDR3 loop is CASPPGQVSSYEQYF. The DNA of the CDR3 is TGTGCCAGCCCCCCGGGGCAGGTTAGCTCCTACGAGCAGTACTTC.

J is TRBJ1-3 and V is TRBV30; a weak D match, TRBD1 (6 bases). The V gene's germline CDR1 is GTSNPN and CDR2 SVGIG (reference sequence). CDR3 size: 14 residues. Trimming shortened V by 2 bases and J by 2 bases, and 10 bases separated the two germline ends. Written as DNA, the CDR3 is TGTGCCTGGAGTCGATCAGGGGCTGGAAACACCATATATTTT. Amino acid sequence: CAWSRSGAGNTIYF.

The CDR3 region is CASSLAGTAEKLFF. CDR3 nucleotides: TGTGCCAGCAGCTTAGCTGGGACAGCTGAAAAACTGTTTTTT. The V call is TRBV7-9, the J call TRBJ1-4; 7 positions agree with TRBD1. Germline V lookup: CDR1 SEHNR, CDR2 FQNEAQ (reference sequence). Losses at the gene ends were 0 bases for V and 7 bases for J; bases not matched to a gene: 2. The CDR3 sequence is 14 residues long.

The chain employs TRBV6-5 and TRBJ1-2; TRBD1 is a possible D gene (5 bases). This CDR3 contains 14 residues. The ends were cut back, 6 bases at V and 3 bases at J, with 14 bases in the middle. Germline V gene sequence: CDR1 MNHEY, CDR2 SVGAGI. The CDR3 bases are TGTGCCAGCAGGGGGGAGGGGAATGACTATGGCTACACCTTC. This gives the protein CASRGEGNDYGYTF.

Written as DNA, the CDR3 is TGTGCCAGCAGTTATAAGAGGTCTGCGCTTACGCAGTATTTT. Translation: CASSYKRSALTQYF. The chain combines TRBV6-5 with TRBJ2-3; no clear D. Trimming removed 3 bases from V and 8 bases from J, with 15 bases in between. Per the germline V gene, CDR1 is MNHEY and CDR2 is SVGAGI. The CDR3 runs 14 residues.

The genes are TRBV18 and TRBJ2-3; D not resolved. This CDR3 contains 15 residues. V was pared by 1 base and J by 1 base, with 9 bases between. CDR1 and CDR2 (germline): KGHSH, LQKENI. As DNA, the CDR3 is TGTGCCAGCTCACCACTGGCAGGCCGCACAGATACGCAGTATTTT. This encodes CASSPLAGRTDTQYF.

This clone was found once. The chain has TRBV10-3 and TRBJ1-1, with a weak D call TRBD1 (5 bases). Germline V CDR1 and CDR2: ENHRY, SYGVKD. The CDR3 sequence is 15 residues long. The V end was cut by 4 bases, the J end by 1 base, with 13 bases between. CDR3 nucleotides: TGTGCCATCAGTGCCTCGGGGCAGGGGAACACTGAAGCTTTCTTT. Encoded protein: CAISASGQGNTEAFF.

This clone was counted only a few times. The genes are TRBV5-1 and TRBJ1-1, with 9 bases aligning to TRBD1. The CDR3 runs 15 residues. V shed 4 bases and J 7 bases; nucleotides not matched to a gene: 11. The germline V gene has CDR1 SGHRS and CDR2 YFSETQ. CDR3 sequence reads: CASSILDGTGFEAFF. Here the CDR3 DNA reads TGCGCCAGCAGCATCCTAGATGGGACAGGGTTTGAAGCTTTCTTT.

The CDR3 DNA reads as TGTGCCAGTAGTTTCCAGGAGAGGACCGAGCAGTACTTC. Translating it yields CASSFQERTEQYF. The J gene is TRBJ2-7, the V gene TRBV19; D is uncertain. CDR3 length equals 13 residues. V was trimmed by 5 bases and J by 6 bases, leaving 14 bases between them. Germline V gene sequence: CDR1 LNHDA, CDR2 SQIVND (reference sequence).

This chain connects TRBV2 to TRBJ2-5; weak D call: TRBD1 (6 bases). The CDR3 covers 13 residues. CDR1 is SNHLY and CDR2 is FYNNEI in the germline V gene. The V end was cut by 10 bases, the J end by 5 bases, with 17 bases between. CDR3 sequence reads: CANPARGLETQYF. The DNA for the CDR3 is TGTGCCAATCCAGCCAGGGGTCTGGAGACCCAGTACTTC.

This rearrangement joins TRBV10-3 to TRBJ2-2; 9 bases are a match to TRBD2. The CDR3 extends over 15 amino acids. Losses at the gene ends were 4 bases for V and 2 bases for J; bases not matched to a gene: 2. Germline V gene lookup returns CDR1 ENHRY and CDR2 SYGVKD. This CDR3 is CAISGLADNTGELFF. The CDR3 DNA reads as TGTGCCATCAGTGGACTAGCGGATAACACCGGGGAGCTGTTTTTT.